The 4 T cell receptor beta chains presented below share a single source sample, sequenced in a study of shared clonotypes between healthy human individuals. Positively selected for CCR7, the CD45RO-negative cells used as naive CD8 cells excluded terminally differentiated effector memory CD45RA+ cells. Data came from immunoSEQ multiplex PCR; TCRdb stores just in-frame clones and leaves some out. The table records roughly 890,000 clones, more than 85% of them present only once. Sequencing was performed on naive CD8+ T cells sorted from blood. These receptors were obtained from a man aged 25-45 years in good health.

The chain couples TRBV11-2 to TRBJ2-1; D is unclear. The CDR3 consists of 15 residues. In germline, CDR1 is SGHAT, CDR2 FQNNGV. V lost 5 bases to trimming and J lost 0 bases, with 11 bases between them. The CDR3 DNA sequence: TGTGCCAGCAGCGTATACGATAGCTCCTACAATGAGCAGTTCTTC. It translates to CASSVYDSSYNEQFF.

The V and J genes are TRBV9 and TRBJ2-3, with D possibly being TRBD2 (6 bases). Germline assignment: CDR1 SGDLS and CDR2 YYNGEE. CDR3 length: 14 residues. Trimming pared 3 bases from V and 3 bases from J, leaving 11 bases between. Here the CDR3 DNA reads TGTGCCAGCAGCGGGACGGGGACTACAGATACGCAGTATTTT. Encoded protein: CASSGTGTTDTQYF.

Comment on this clone: Other DNA variants within this sample encode the same CDR3. The J gene is TRBJ2-7, the V gene TRBV7-2; no firm D call. The V gene's germline CDR1 is SGHTA and CDR2 FQGNSA. V dropped 2 bases and J dropped 0 bases, with 5 bases sitting between them. This CDR3 has 13 amino acids. The CDR3 loop reads CASSLPSSYEQYF. CDR3 DNA sequence: TGTGCCAGCAGCTTACCGAGCTCCTACGAGCAGTACTTC.

The V call is TRBV7-2, the J call TRBJ1-5; 10 nucleotides align to TRBD1. The length of the CDR3 is 16 residues. V trimming: 5 bases; J trimming: 5 bases; junction bases outside the gene matches: 9. Germline CDR1 reads SGHTA; CDR2 reads FQGNSA. CDR3 coding DNA: TGTGCCAGCAGCACTTGGACAGGGGGAAGGGATCAGCCCCAGCATTTT. It codes for CASSTWTGGRDQPQHF.